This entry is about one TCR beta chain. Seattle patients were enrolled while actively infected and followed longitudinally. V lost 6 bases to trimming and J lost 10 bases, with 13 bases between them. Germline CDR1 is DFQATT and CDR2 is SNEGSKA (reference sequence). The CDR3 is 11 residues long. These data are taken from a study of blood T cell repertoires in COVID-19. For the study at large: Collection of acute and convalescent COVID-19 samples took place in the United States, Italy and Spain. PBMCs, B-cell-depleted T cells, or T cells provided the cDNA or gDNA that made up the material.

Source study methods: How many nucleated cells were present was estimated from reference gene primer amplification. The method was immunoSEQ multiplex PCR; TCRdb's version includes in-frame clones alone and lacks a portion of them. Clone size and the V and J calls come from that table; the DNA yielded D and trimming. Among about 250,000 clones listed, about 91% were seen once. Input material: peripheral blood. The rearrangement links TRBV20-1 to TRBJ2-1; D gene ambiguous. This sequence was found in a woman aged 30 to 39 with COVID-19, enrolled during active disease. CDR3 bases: TGCAGTGCCCCTATGCGGCGGGAGCAGTTCTTC. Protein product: CSAPMRREQFF.